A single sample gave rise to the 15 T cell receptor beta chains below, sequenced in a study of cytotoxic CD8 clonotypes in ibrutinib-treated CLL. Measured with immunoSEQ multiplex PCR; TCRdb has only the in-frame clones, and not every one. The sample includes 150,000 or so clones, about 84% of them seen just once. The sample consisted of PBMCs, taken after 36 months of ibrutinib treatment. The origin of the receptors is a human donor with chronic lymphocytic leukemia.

CDR3 in amino acids: CASSQQGAHSGNTIYF. The CDR3 coding sequence is TGTGCCAGCTCCCAACAGGGGGCCCACTCTGGAAACACCATATATTTT. The chain couples TRBV18 to TRBJ1-3; 9 nucleotides match TRBD1. CDR3 length: 16 amino acids. Germline loops: CDR1 KGHSH, CDR2 LQKENI. Losses at the gene ends were 6 bases for V and 0 bases for J; bases not matched to a gene: 6. Based on the CDR3 plus reference TRBV18 and TRBJ1-3, the full variable domain is NAGVMQNPRHLVRRRGQEARLRCSPMKGHSHVYWYRQLPEEGLKFMVYLQKENIIDESGMPKERFSAEFPKEGPSILRIQQVVRGDSAAYFCASSQQGAHSGNTIYFGEGSWLTVV.

The CDR3 is CASRQTGVNTEAFF. The CDR3 DNA is TGTGCCAGCAGACAAACAGGGGTGAACACTGAAGCTTTCTTT. The gene calls are TRBV6-6 and TRBJ1-1; TRBD1 aligns across 7 bases. V shed 6 bases and J 0 bases; nucleotides not matched to a gene: 4. The CDR3 is 14 residues long. Per the germline V gene, CDR1 is MNHNY and CDR2 is SVGAGI (reference sequence).

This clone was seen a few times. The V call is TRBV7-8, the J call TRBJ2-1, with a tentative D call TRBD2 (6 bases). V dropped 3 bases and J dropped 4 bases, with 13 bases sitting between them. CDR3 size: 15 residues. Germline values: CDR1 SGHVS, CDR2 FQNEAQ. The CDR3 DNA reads TGTGCCAGCAGCTTCCGGGAGAGCGTATACAATGAGCAGTTCTTC. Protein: CASSFRESVYNEQFF.

The CDR3 reads CASSEYYPLLTGELFF. Written as DNA, the CDR3 is TGTGCCAGCAGTGAATATTACCCACTTCTGACCGGGGAGCTGTTTTTT. This chain links TRBV25-1 with TRBJ2-2; D ambiguous. CDR1 and CDR2 (germline): MGHDK, SYGVNS. The CDR3 totals 16 residues. V dropped 0 bases and J dropped 5 bases, with 13 bases sitting between them.

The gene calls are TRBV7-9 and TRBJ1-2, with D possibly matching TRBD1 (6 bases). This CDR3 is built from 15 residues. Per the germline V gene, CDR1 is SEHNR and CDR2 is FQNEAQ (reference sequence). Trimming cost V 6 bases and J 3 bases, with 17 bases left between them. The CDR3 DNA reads TGTGCCAGCAGTGCCGGAGGGGGGCAGCACTATGGCTACACCTTC. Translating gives CASSAGGGQHYGYTF.

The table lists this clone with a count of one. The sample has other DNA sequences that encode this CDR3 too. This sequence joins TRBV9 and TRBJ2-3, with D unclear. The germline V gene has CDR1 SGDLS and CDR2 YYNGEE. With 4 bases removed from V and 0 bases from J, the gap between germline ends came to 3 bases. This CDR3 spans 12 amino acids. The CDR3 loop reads CASSPSTDTQYF. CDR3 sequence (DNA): TGTGCCAGCAGCCCGAGCACAGATACGCAGTATTTT.

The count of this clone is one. For the CDR3, the DNA is TGCGCCAGCAGCGGAGGGACAGGGAGTCTTGAGACCCAGTACTTC. This sequence encodes CASSGGTGSLETQYF. The chain recombines TRBV5-1 with TRBJ2-5, with 9 bases aligning to TRBD1. There are 15 residues in the CDR3. Per the germline V gene, CDR1 is SGHRS and CDR2 is YFSETQ. J lost 5 bases, V lost 4 bases, and 9 bases had no gene match. The whole variable domain, filled in from reference TRBV5-1 and TRBJ2-5, reads KAGVTQTPRYLIKTRGQQVTLSCSPISGHRSVSWYQQTPGQGLQFLFEYFSETQRNKGNFPGRFSGRQFSNSRSEMNVSTLELGDSALYLCASSGGTGSLETQYFGPGTRLLVL.

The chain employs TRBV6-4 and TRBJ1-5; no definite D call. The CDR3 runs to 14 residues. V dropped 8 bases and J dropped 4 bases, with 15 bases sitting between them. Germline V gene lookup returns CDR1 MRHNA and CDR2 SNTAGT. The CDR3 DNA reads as TGTGCCAGCCGATTTGGGCAGAAGAATCAGCCCCAGCATTTT. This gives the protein CASRFGQKNQPQHF.

The CDR3 region has the DNA TGTGCCACCCGGATAACTGCAACCCGAATCACAGATACGCAGTATTTT. Translating gives CATRITATRITDTQYF. V usage is TRBV15 and J usage is TRBJ2-3, with unresolved D. Per germline, CDR1 LNHNV and CDR2 YYDKDF (reference sequence). This CDR3 has 16 amino acids. Trimming stripped 8 bases from V and 2 bases from J, with 20 bases between.

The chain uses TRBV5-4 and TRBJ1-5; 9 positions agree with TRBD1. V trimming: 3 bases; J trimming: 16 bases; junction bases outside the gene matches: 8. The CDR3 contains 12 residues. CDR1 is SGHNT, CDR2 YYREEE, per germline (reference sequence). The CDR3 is CASSSGQGPPHF. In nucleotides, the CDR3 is TGTGCCAGCAGCTCGGGACAGGGACCCCCTCATTTT.

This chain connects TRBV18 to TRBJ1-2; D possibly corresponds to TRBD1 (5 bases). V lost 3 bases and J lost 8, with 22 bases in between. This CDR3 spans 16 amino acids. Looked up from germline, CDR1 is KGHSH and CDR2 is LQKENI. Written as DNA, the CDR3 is TGTGCCAGCTCACCCCTCAGGGCAGACAGCCGCGGAGGCTACACCTTC. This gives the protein CASSPLRADSRGGYTF.

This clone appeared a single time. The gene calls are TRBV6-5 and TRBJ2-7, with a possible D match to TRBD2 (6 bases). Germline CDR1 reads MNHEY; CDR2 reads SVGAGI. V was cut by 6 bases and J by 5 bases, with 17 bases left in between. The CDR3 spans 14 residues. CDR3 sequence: CASSPDAAGNEQYF. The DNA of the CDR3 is TGTGCCAGCAGCCCGGACGCCGCGGGGAACGAGCAGTACTTC.

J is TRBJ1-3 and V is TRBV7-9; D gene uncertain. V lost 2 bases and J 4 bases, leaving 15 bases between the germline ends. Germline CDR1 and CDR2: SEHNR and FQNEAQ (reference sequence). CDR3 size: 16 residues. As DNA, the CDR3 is TGTGCCAGCAGCTTATATGCAGCCCCCGCGGGAAACACCATATATTTT. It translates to CASSLYAAPAGNTIYF.

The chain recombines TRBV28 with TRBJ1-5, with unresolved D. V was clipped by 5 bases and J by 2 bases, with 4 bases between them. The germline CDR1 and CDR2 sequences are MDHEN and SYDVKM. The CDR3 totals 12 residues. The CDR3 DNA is TGTGCCAGCAGTCTCGGCAATCAGCCCCAGCATTTT. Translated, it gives CASSLGNQPQHF.

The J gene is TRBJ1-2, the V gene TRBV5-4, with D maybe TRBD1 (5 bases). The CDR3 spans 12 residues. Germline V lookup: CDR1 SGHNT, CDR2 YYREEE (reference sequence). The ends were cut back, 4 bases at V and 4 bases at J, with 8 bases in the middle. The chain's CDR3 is CASSPQGYGYTF. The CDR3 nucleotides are TGTGCCAGCAGCCCCCAGGGCTATGGCTACACCTTC.